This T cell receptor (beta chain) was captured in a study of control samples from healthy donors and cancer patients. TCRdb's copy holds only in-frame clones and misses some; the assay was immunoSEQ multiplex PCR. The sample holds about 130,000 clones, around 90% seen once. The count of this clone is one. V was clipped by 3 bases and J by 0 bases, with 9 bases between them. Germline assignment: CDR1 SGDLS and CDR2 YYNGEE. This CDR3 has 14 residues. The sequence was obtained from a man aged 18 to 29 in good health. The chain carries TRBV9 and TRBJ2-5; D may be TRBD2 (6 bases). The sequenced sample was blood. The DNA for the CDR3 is TGTGCCAGCAGCGGTAGCGGATACCAAGAGACCCAGTACTTC. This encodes CASSGSGYQETQYF. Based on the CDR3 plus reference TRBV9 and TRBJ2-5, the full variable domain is DSGVTQTPKHLITATGQRVTLRCSPRSGDLSVYWYQQSLDQGLQFLIQYYNGEERAKGNILERFSAQQFPDLHSELNLSSLELGDSALYFCASSGSGYQETQYFGPGTRLLVL.